The 20 T cell receptor beta chains listed next were all sequenced from one sample in a study of T cells in tuberculosis. Using immunoSEQ multiplex PCR, the repertoire was profiled, and TCRdb retains in-frame clones only, with some absent. In the table there are tens of thousands of clones, 90% to 95% of which are singletons. The sample was PBMCs. Receptors were obtained from a donor aged 10 to 29 with latent tuberculosis or without tuberculosis infection.

The rearrangement links TRBV7-2 to TRBJ1-2; unclear D gene. CDR1 and CDR2 (germline): SGHTA, FQGNSA. The CDR3 is made up of 14 amino acids. The germline V and J ends were trimmed by 5 bases and 4 bases, with 14 bases remaining between them. In DNA form, the CDR3 reads TGTGCCAGCAGCCCCACGGGTTGGAGCTATGGCTACACCTTC. Encoded protein: CASSPTGWSYGYTF.

The chain couples TRBV6-5 to TRBJ1-2, with TRBD1 matching 7 bases. Germline loops: CDR1 MNHEY, CDR2 SVGAGI. CDR3 length equals 15 residues. J was trimmed by 1 base and V by 6 bases; bases with no gene match: 8. As DNA, the CDR3 is TGTGCCAGCAGAGTACCGGGACAGAGTAACTATGGCTACACCTTC. The encoded protein is CASRVPGQSNYGYTF.

This clone was detected only once. This rearrangement joins TRBV6-1 to TRBJ1-4; D is possibly TRBD1 (6 bases). The CDR3 is 14 amino acids. The germline V gene has CDR1 MNHNS and CDR2 SASEGT. V lost 6 bases to trimming and J lost 7 bases, with 15 bases between them. CDR3: CASRTGQPLEKLFF. Written as DNA, the CDR3 is TGTGCCAGCAGGACAGGACAGCCTCTTGAAAAACTGTTTTTT.

This clone has just one count. The rearrangement joins TRBV4-2 to TRBJ2-3; TRBD1 matches 9 bases. With V trimmed by 6 bases and J by 5 bases, 6 bases remained unmatched. This CDR3 comprises 14 residues. Germline CDR1 is LGHNA and CDR2 is YNFKEQ. The CDR3: CASRPPGQGDTQYF. For the CDR3, the DNA is TGTGCCAGCAGACCCCCGGGACAGGGAGATACGCAGTATTTT.

The J gene is TRBJ1-2, the V gene TRBV7-2, with D possibly matching TRBD1 (5 bases). Germline V gene sequence: CDR1 SGHTA, CDR2 FQGNSA. Trimming removed 5 bases from V and 4 bases from J, with 17 bases in between. The CDR3 contains 15 residues. The CDR3 loop is CASSPLTGELYGYTF. The CDR3 DNA follows: TGTGCCAGCAGCCCTCTTACAGGAGAACTCTATGGCTACACCTTC.

The chain couples TRBV7-2 to TRBJ2-1; 8 bases line up with TRBD2. The V gene end was trimmed by 0 bases and the J gene end by 9 bases; junction bases not matched to a gene: 13. Germline V gene lookup returns CDR1 SGHTA and CDR2 FQGNSA. The CDR3 loop spans 17 amino acids. CDR3 loop: CASSLASGTYQGTEQFF. In DNA form, the CDR3 reads TGTGCCAGCAGCTTAGCTAGCGGGACTTACCAAGGGACTGAGCAGTTCTTC. The full variable domain, its missing parts supplied by reference TRBV7-2 and TRBJ2-1, is GAGVSQSPSNKVTEKGKDVELRCDPISGHTALYWYRQSLGQGLEFLIYFQGNSAPDKSGLPSDRFSAERTGGSVSTLTIQRTQQEDSAVYLCASSLASGTYQGTEQFFGPGTRLTVL.

This chain connects TRBV11-3 to TRBJ2-2, with a weak D call TRBD2 (5 bases). CDR1 SGHNT and CDR2 YENEEA come from the germline V gene. The CDR3 covers 16 residues. Trimming removed 4 bases at V and 0 bases at J, with 12 bases between. CDR3 nucleotides: TGTGCCAGCAGCTCATTGCTTAGCGCGAACACCGGGGAGCTGTTTTTT. Its translation is CASSSLLSANTGELFF.

The V gene is TRBV11-3, the J gene TRBJ2-1, with 12 bases fitting TRBD2. The CDR3 runs 15 residues. Unmatched junction bases numbered 7, after V lost 5 bases and J lost 8 bases. The V gene's germline CDR1 is SGHNT and CDR2 YENEEA. The DNA of the CDR3 is TGTGCCAGCAGCCCCCGACTAGCGGGAGTCGATGAGCAGTTCTTC. Its translation: CASSPRLAGVDEQFF.

The chain is built from TRBV6-6 and TRBJ1-4; D is unresolved. Germline lookup yields CDR1 MNHNY and CDR2 SVGAGI (reference sequence). V was pared by 6 bases and J by 5 bases, with 16 bases between. The CDR3 extends over 15 amino acids. The CDR3 is CASRPRTASNEKLFF. DNA of the CDR3: TGTGCCAGCAGACCGCGGACTGCGTCAAATGAAAAACTGTTTTTT.

This clone was picked up one time. The chain recombines TRBV6-1 with TRBJ1-1; perhaps TRBD1 as D (6 bases). The CDR3 loop spans 14 amino acids. Germline CDR1 is MNHNS and CDR2 is SASEGT. The V and J ends lost 3 bases and 6 bases respectively, with 14 bases between them. The CDR3 loop reads CASSEGGLRAEAFF. The CDR3 DNA sequence: TGTGCCAGCAGTGAGGGGGGGCTCAGGGCTGAAGCTTTCTTT.

The chain combines TRBV30 with TRBJ2-1; weak D call: TRBD2 (6 bases). Trimming left V 7 bases short and J 7 bases short, with 17 bases between. Germline V gives CDR1 GTSNPN, CDR2 SVGIG (reference sequence). This CDR3 has 13 amino acids. The CDR3 spells CASLAVAENEQFF. The CDR3 coding sequence is TGTGCCTCCTTAGCGGTAGCGGAAAATGAGCAGTTCTTC.

This rearrangement joins TRBV7-8 to TRBJ1-2, with TRBD1 identical over 11 bases. This CDR3 is 13 amino acids long. CDR1 SGHVS and CDR2 FQNEAQ come from the germline V gene. The V gene end was trimmed by 5 bases and the J gene end by 13 bases; junction bases not matched to a gene: 9. CDR3 sequence: CASSIIGQGALTF. CDR3 sequence (DNA): TGTGCCAGCAGCATCATCGGACAGGGGGCCCTCACCTTC.

The chain uses TRBV9 and TRBJ1-5, with 8 bases identical to TRBD1. Germline-derived CDR1 and CDR2 are SGDLS and YYNGEE. CDR3 size: 14 residues. The ends lost 3 bases at V and 7 bases at J; junction bases unmatched: 6. The CDR3 is CASSGGRGRQPQHF. The CDR3 DNA reads TGTGCCAGCAGCGGAGGCAGGGGGCGGCAGCCCCAGCATTTT.

The genes are TRBV29-1 and TRBJ1-1; D perhaps matches TRBD1 (5 bases). Germline V gene sequence: CDR1 SQVTM, CDR2 ANQGSEA. The CDR3 has 13 amino acids. The V and J ends lost 7 bases and 7 bases respectively, with 19 bases between them. CDR3 residues: CSGGRSYWGEAFF. CDR3 DNA sequence: TGCAGCGGGGGGAGGAGTTACTGGGGTGAAGCTTTCTTT.

The gene calls are TRBV5-1 and TRBJ2-1; TRBD1 is a possible D gene (6 bases). V was clipped by 0 bases and J by 9 bases, with 10 bases between them. Per the germline V gene, CDR1 is SGHRS and CDR2 is YFSETQ. CDR3 length: 13 amino acids. The CDR3 sequence: CASSLDTGPEQFF. CDR3 in DNA: TGCGCCAGCAGCTTGGACACAGGGCCTGAGCAGTTCTTC.

The chain has TRBV9 and TRBJ2-6; D is unresolved. The length of the CDR3 is 17 residues. CDR1 is SGDLS and CDR2 is YYNGEE in the germline V gene. The V end was cut by 5 bases, the J end by 2 bases, with 17 bases between. CDR3 bases: TGTGCCAGCAGTTATCGTACGACATCGGCTGGGGCCAACGTCCTGACTTTC. This encodes CASSYRTTSAGANVLTF. The full variable domain, in which reference TRBV9 and TRBJ2-6 provide the parts outside the CDR3, is DSGVTQTPKHLITATGQRVTLRCSPRSGDLSVYWYQQSLDQGLQFLIQYYNGEERAKGNILERFSAQQFPDLHSELNLSSLELGDSALYFCASSYRTTSAGANVLTFGAGSRLTVL.

This sequence joins TRBV27 and TRBJ2-2; TRBD1 is a possible D gene (6 bases). V lost 0 bases and J 5 bases, leaving 13 bases between the germline ends. Per the germline V gene, CDR1 is MNHEY and CDR2 is SMNVEV (reference sequence). This CDR3 spans 16 amino acids. The CDR3 loop reads CASSLSFGQGTGELFF. The CDR3 DNA reads as TGTGCCAGCAGTTTATCTTTCGGGCAGGGGACCGGGGAGCTGTTTTTT.

V is TRBV19 and J is TRBJ2-7; TRBD2 matches at 11 bases. Germline CDR1 LNHDA, CDR2 SQIVND (reference sequence). The junction had 6 bases not matched to a gene; V was cut back by 5 bases and J by 3 bases. The CDR3 sequence is 15 residues long. The CDR3 sequence: CASSYSGRGGYEQYF. As DNA, the CDR3 is TGTGCCAGTAGTTATAGCGGGAGGGGTGGCTACGAGCAGTACTTC. Filled out from reference TRBV19 and TRBJ2-7, the complete variable domain reads DGGITQSPKYLFRKEGQNVTLSCEQNLNHDAMYWYRQDPGQGLRLIYYSQIVNDFQKGDIAEGYSVSREKKESFPLTVTSAQKNPTAFYLCASSYSGRGGYEQYFGPGTRLTVT.

The chain joins TRBV6-5 to TRBJ2-2; TRBD1 agrees at 7 bases. Trimming removed 6 bases from V and 1 base from J; junction bases left unmatched: 5. The length of the CDR3 is 15 residues. Germline CDR1 is MNHEY and CDR2 is SVGAGI. The chain's CDR3 is CASSTGTENTGELFF. CDR3 in DNA: TGTGCCAGCAGCACCGGGACAGAGAACACCGGGGAGCTGTTTTTT.

The gene calls are TRBV29-1 and TRBJ2-1; no definite D call. The germline V gene has CDR1 SQVTM and CDR2 ANQGSEA. The CDR3 sequence is 11 residues long. The V end was cut by 8 bases, the J end by 0 bases, with 5 bases between. CDR3 nucleotides: TGCAGCTTGGCCTCCTACAATGAGCAGTTCTTC. Residues: CSLASYNEQFF.